The 20 T cell receptor beta chains below were found in one sample sequenced in a study of blood T cell repertoires in COVID-19. Method: immunoSEQ multiplex PCR; TCRdb's copy keeps in-frame clones and lacks some. The sample contains about 110,000 clones, 88% of which appear only once. The source material was peripheral blood. These TCRs come from a woman in her forties or fifties with acute or convalescent COVID-19.

This rearrangement joins TRBV5-1 to TRBJ2-1; D is perhaps TRBD2 (6 bases). The CDR3 consists of 15 residues. Per the germline V gene, CDR1 is SGHRS and CDR2 is YFSETQ. V was clipped by 0 bases and J by 3 bases, with 10 bases between them. The CDR3 is CASSLATGVYNEQFF. In DNA, the CDR3 is TGCGCCAGCAGCTTGGCCACGGGAGTCTACAATGAGCAGTTCTTC.

On this clone: The junction departs from the called germline gene at one end, perhaps through a read error. The rearrangement links TRBV2 to TRBJ2-3; 8 positions agree with TRBD2. Looked up from germline, CDR1 is SNHLY and CDR2 is FYNNEI. CDR3 length: 13 residues. The CDR3 loop is CVSSEREMDTQYF. In DNA, the CDR3 is TGTGTCAGCAGCGAGCGGGAGATGGATACGCAGTATTTT.

The genes are TRBV19 and TRBJ1-6; D might be TRBD1 (6 bases). The V gene's germline CDR1 is LNHDA and CDR2 SQIVND (reference sequence). Between the trimmed V and J ends, which lost 1 base and 7 bases, there was a span of 14 bases. The CDR3 is 16 amino acids. CDR3 bases: TGTGCCAGTAGTATAGGCGGACAGAGGACCAATTCACCCCTCCACTTT. Translated, it gives CASSIGGQRTNSPLHF.

This clone was picked up a small number of times. The chain recombines TRBV18 with TRBJ2-1, with 9 bases fitting TRBD2. Germline values: CDR1 KGHSH, CDR2 LQKENI. J was trimmed by 8 bases and V by 7 bases; bases with no gene match: 6. CDR3 size: 13 residues. CDR3 residues: CASLREGRDEQFF. The DNA for the CDR3 is TGTGCCAGCTTGCGGGAGGGCCGCGATGAGCAGTTCTTC.

The rearrangement joins TRBV28 to TRBJ2-7; maybe TRBD2 (6 bases). The CDR3 spans 14 residues. Per the germline V gene, CDR1 is MDHEN and CDR2 is SYDVKM. V shed 1 base and J shed 2 bases, with 9 bases lying between them. The CDR3 is CASSLSGLPYEQYF. The CDR3 DNA reads as TGTGCCAGCAGTTTATCGGGACTCCCCTACGAGCAGTACTTC.

This chain uses TRBV19 with TRBJ2-5; 7 bases agree with TRBD1. V trimming: 2 bases; J trimming: 3 bases; junction bases outside the gene matches: 6. CDR1 LNHDA and CDR2 SQIVND come from the germline V gene (reference sequence). This CDR3 has 15 residues. The DNA of the CDR3 is TGTGCCAGTAGTATAAAGAGGGGGCGGGAAGAGACCCAGTACTTC. Translating it yields CASSIKRGREETQYF.

This clone was seen just once. V and J are TRBV6-6 and TRBJ2-5; 7 positions match TRBD2. Germline loops: CDR1 MNHNY, CDR2 SVGAGI (reference sequence). This CDR3 has 15 amino acids. V lost 5 bases and J lost 2; bases outside the gene matches: 8. In nucleotides, the CDR3 is TGTGCCAGCAGTGCAGCGGGGAGAGCGCAAGAGACCCAGTACTTC. It codes for CASSAAGRAQETQYF.

The V and J genes are TRBV28 and TRBJ1-5; D is undetermined. Germline loops: CDR1 MDHEN, CDR2 SYDVKM. The length of the CDR3 is 12 residues. V was cut by 9 bases and J by 3 bases, with 9 bases left in between. CDR3 residues: CASREPNQPQHF. DNA of the CDR3: TGTGCCAGTCGGGAGCCCAATCAGCCCCAGCATTTT.

The chain employs TRBV6-7 and TRBJ2-1, with 7 bases identical to TRBD2. TRBV6-7 is designated an ORF whose function remains uncertain. The CDR3 is 17 residues long. V dropped 4 bases and J dropped 4; count of bases not matched to a gene: 13. The CDR3 region is CASSLWEGMLTYNEQFF. CDR3 sequence (DNA): TGTGCCAGCAGTTTATGGGAGGGGATGCTTACTTACAATGAGCAGTTCTTC.

The V call is TRBV7-8, the J call TRBJ2-7, with TRBD1 as a possible D gene (5 bases). V was shortened by 6 bases and J by 6 bases, with 12 bases between the two germline ends. The V gene's germline CDR1 is SGHVS and CDR2 FQNEAQ. CDR3 length equals 12 residues. CDR3 coding DNA: TGTGCCAGCAGGACCACAGGTTCCGAGCAGTACTTC. It is translated as CASRTTGSEQYF.

The chain carries TRBV19 and TRBJ2-3; D might be TRBD2 (6 bases). The germline V gene has CDR1 LNHDA and CDR2 SQIVND (reference sequence). The length of the CDR3 is 17 residues. The ends were cut back, 1 base at V and 1 base at J, with 15 bases in the middle. CDR3 sequence: CASSIATRTIRTDTQYF. The CDR3 DNA sequence: TGTGCCAGTAGTATAGCTACGAGGACTATCCGCACAGATACGCAGTATTTT.

The chain employs TRBV2 and TRBJ1-1, with TRBD1 matching over 9 bases. J gave up 5 bases and V 2 bases, and 9 bases lay outside the gene matches. Germline V lookup: CDR1 SNHLY, CDR2 FYNNEI. CDR3 size: 16 residues. DNA of the CDR3: TGTGCCAGCAGTGAAAGGTCGGACAGGGGAGATACTGAAGCTTTCTTT. It encodes CASSERSDRGDTEAFF.

The chain carries TRBV4-2 and TRBJ2-7; TRBD2 is a possible D gene (5 bases). The CDR3 consists of 15 residues. Trimming left V 0 bases short and J 4 bases short, with 13 bases between. Germline assignment: CDR1 LGHNA and CDR2 YNFKEQ. The CDR3 bases are TGTGCCAGCAGCCAAGATCTGGCGGGTTTGTACGAGCAGTACTTC. Translation gives CASSQDLAGLYEQYF.

The rearrangement uses TRBV19 and TRBJ1-2; D is perhaps TRBD1 (5 bases). This CDR3 is built from 14 residues. Germline V CDR1 and CDR2: LNHDA, SQIVND (reference sequence). V was trimmed by 3 bases and J by 2 bases, leaving 10 bases between them. CDR3 bases: TGTGCCAGTAGTATCAGGCCAGGGAACTATGGCTACACCTTC. Amino acid sequence: CASSIRPGNYGYTF.

J is TRBJ1-1 and V is TRBV29-1; 8 nucleotides align to TRBD1. Looked up from germline, CDR1 is SQVTM and CDR2 is ANQGSEA. Trimming at V came to 0 bases and at J to 5 bases, leaving 14 bases not matched to a gene. CDR3 size: 17 residues. CDR3 region: CSVEERGGDRLRTEAFF. Here the CDR3 DNA reads TGCAGCGTTGAAGAAAGAGGGGGGGACAGGCTGAGGACTGAAGCTTTCTTT.

The rearrangement joins TRBV19 to TRBJ1-1; 11 positions match TRBD1. CDR3 length equals 15 residues. The V and J ends lost 7 bases and 4 bases, in that order; junction bases with no gene match: 8. Germline assignment: CDR1 LNHDA and CDR2 SQIVND (reference sequence). The CDR3 coding sequence is TGTGCCAGTACACGTCCCGGGACAGGGGGCACTGAAGCTTTCTTT. Its translation: CASTRPGTGGTEAFF.

The chain uses TRBV19 and TRBJ1-4, with D unresolved. Germline V gene sequence: CDR1 LNHDA, CDR2 SQIVND (reference sequence). Trimming removed 8 bases at V and 6 bases at J, with 13 bases between. The CDR3 has 13 residues. CDR3 region: CASQRLNDEKLFF. For the CDR3, the DNA is TGTGCCAGTCAGAGACTTAATGATGAAAAACTGTTTTTT.

This chain links TRBV10-3 with TRBJ2-1, with D maybe TRBD1 (6 bases). V was trimmed by 2 bases and J by 3 bases, leaving 11 bases between them. There are 15 residues in the CDR3. CDR1 is ENHRY and CDR2 is SYGVKD in the germline V gene. CDR3 region: CAISEGGLIYNEQFF. The CDR3 DNA follows: TGTGCCATCAGTGAGGGGGGCCTCATCTACAATGAGCAGTTCTTC.

The chain employs TRBV18 and TRBJ1-4; 7 bases line up with TRBD1. Trimming removed 2 bases from V and 3 bases from J; junction bases left unmatched: 3. This CDR3 region has 15 residues. Germline loops: CDR1 KGHSH, CDR2 LQKENI. The CDR3 DNA reads TGTGCCAGCTCACCAAGACAGGGACCTAATGAAAAACTGTTTTTT. Protein product: CASSPRQGPNEKLFF.

J is TRBJ1-2 and V is TRBV10-3; 9 bases line up with TRBD1. Germline values: CDR1 ENHRY, CDR2 SYGVKD. The junction had 10 bases not matched to a gene; V was cut back by 6 bases and J by 2 bases. The CDR3 is made up of 16 amino acids. CDR3 in DNA: TGTGCCATCAGCCCGGGACAGGGCGGAAAAAACTATGGCTACACCTTC. Amino acid sequence: CAISPGQGGKNYGYTF.